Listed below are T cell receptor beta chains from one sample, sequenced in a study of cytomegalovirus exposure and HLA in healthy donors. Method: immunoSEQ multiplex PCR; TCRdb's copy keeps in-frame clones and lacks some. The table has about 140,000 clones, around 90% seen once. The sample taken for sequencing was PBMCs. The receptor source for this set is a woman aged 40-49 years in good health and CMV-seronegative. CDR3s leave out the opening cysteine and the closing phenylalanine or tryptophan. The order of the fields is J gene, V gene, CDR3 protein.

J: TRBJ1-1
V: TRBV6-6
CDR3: ASSYSGGMNTEAF

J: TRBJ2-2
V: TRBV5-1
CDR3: ASSSAGPPTGELF

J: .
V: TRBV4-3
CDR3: ASSRTGTSGYYEQY

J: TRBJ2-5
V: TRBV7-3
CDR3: ASSRQGDETQY

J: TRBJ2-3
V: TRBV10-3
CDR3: AISDDRITDTQY

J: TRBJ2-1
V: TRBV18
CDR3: ASSPSQLAGEGGEQF

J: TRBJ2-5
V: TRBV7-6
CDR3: ASSPLLRTQY

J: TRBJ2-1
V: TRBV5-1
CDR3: ASSEASGRAGEQF

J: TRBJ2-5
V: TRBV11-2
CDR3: ASSLGGRSGEETQY

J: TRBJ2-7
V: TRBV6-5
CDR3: ASSFSGSSYEQY